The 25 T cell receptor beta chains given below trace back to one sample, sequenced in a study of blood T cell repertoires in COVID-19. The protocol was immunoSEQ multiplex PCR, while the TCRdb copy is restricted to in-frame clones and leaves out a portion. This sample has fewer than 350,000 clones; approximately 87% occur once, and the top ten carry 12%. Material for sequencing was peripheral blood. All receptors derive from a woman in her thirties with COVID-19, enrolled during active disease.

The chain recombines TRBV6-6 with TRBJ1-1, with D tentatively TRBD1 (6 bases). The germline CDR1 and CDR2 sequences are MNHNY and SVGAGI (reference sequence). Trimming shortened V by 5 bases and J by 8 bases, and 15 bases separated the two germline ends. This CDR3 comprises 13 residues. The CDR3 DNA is TGTGCCAGCAGTAACACCTGGACAGCCGAAGCTTTCTTT. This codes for CASSNTWTAEAFF.

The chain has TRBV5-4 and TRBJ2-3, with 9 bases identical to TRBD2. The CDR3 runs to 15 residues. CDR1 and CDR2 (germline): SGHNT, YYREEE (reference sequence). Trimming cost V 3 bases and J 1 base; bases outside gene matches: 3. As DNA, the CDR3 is TGTGCCAGCAGCTCCATAGCGGGGGGCACAGATACGCAGTATTTT. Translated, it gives CASSSIAGGTDTQYF.

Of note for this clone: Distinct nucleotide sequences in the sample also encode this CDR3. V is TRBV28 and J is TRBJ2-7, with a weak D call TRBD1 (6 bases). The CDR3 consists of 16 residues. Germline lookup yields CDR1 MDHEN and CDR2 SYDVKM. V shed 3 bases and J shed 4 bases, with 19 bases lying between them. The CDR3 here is CASSFDGGGYGYEQYF. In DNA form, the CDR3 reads TGTGCCAGCAGTTTCGATGGGGGCGGTTACGGGTACGAGCAGTACTTC.

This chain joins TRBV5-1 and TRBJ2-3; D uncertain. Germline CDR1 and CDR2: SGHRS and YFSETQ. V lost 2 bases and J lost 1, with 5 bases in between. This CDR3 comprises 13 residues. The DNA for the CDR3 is TGCGCCAGCAGCTTCACAGGCACAGATACGCAGTATTTT. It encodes CASSFTGTDTQYF.

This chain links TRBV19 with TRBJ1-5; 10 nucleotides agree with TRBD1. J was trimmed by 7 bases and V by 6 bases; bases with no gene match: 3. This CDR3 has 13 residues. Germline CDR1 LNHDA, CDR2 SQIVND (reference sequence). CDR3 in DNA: TGTGCCAGTAGCCAGACAGGGGGCCAGCCCCAGCATTTT. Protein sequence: CASSQTGGQPQHF.

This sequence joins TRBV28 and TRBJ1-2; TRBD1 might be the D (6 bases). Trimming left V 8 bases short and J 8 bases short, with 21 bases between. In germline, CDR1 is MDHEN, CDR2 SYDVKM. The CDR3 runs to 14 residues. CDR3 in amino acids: CASRDGQGHEGYTF. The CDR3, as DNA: TGTGCCAGCCGAGACGGGCAGGGGCATGAGGGCTACACCTTC.

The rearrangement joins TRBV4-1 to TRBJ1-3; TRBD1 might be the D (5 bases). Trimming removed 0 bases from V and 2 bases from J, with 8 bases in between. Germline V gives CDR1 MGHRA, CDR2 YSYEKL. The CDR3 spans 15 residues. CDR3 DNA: TGCGCCAGCAGCCAAGACGACAGCGCTGGAAACACCATATATTTT. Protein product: CASSQDDSAGNTIYF.

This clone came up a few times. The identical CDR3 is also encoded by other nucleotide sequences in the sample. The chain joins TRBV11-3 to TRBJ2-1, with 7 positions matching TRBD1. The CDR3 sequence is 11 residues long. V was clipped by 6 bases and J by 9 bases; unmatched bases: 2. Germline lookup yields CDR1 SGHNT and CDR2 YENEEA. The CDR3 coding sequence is TGTGCCAGCAGTTCAGGGGGTGAGCAGTTCTTC. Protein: CASSSGGEQFF.

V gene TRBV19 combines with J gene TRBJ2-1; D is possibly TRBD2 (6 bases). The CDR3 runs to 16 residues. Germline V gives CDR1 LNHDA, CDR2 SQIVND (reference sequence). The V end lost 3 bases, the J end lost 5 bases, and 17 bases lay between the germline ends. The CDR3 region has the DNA TGTGCCAGTAGTATCCTCCTGGAGGGGCAGGACAATGAGCAGTTCTTC. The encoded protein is CASSILLEGQDNEQFF.

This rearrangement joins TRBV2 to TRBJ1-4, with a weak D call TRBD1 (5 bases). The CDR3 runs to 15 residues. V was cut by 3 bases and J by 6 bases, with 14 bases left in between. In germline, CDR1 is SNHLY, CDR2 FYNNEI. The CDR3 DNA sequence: TGTGCCAGCAGTGATCCCGGGACTCATTATGAAAAACTGTTTTTT. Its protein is CASSDPGTHYEKLFF. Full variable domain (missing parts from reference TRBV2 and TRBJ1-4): EPEVTQTPSHQVTQMGQEVILRCVPISNHLYFYWYRQILGQKVEFLVSFYNNEISEKSEIFDDQFSVERPDGSNFTLKIRSTKLEDSAMYFCASSDPGTHYEKLFFGSGTQLSVL.

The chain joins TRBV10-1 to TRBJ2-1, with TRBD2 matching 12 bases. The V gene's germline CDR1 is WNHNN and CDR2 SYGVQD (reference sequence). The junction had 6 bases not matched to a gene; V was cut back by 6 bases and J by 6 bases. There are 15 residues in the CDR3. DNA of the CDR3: TGCGCCAGCAGAATCGGACTAGCGGGGTCCAATGAGCAGTTCTTC. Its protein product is CASRIGLAGSNEQFF.

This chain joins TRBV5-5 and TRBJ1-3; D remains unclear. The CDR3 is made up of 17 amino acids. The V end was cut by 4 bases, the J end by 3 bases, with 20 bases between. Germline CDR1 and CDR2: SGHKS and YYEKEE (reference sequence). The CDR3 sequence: CASSQRPRVAVGNTIYF. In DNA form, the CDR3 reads TGTGCCAGCAGCCAACGTCCCCGGGTGGCCGTTGGAAACACCATATATTTT.

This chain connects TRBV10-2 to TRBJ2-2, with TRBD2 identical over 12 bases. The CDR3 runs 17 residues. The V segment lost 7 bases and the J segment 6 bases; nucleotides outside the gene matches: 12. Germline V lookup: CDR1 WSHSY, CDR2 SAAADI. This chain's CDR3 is CASNPGLAGGPSGELFF. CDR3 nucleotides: TGCGCCAGCAACCCGGGGCTAGCGGGGGGGCCTTCCGGGGAGCTGTTTTTT.

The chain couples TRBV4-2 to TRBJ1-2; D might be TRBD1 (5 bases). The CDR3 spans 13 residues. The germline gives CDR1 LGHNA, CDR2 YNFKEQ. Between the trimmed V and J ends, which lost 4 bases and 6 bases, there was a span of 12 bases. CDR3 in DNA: TGTGCCAGCAGCCTAACCGGGACTCATGGCTACACCTTC. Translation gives CASSLTGTHGYTF.

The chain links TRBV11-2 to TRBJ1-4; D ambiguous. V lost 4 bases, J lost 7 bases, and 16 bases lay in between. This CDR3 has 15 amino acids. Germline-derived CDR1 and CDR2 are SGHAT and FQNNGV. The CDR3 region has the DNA TGTGCCAGCAGCTATACTGGAGGCCCCGCTGAAAAACTGTTTTTT. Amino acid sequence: CASSYTGGPAEKLFF.

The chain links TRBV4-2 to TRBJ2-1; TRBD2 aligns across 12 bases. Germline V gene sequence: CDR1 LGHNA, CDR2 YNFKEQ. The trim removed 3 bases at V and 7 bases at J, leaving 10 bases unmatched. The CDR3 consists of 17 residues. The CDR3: CASSQLSSGGAGNEQFF. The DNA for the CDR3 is TGTGCCAGCAGCCAGCTCTCTAGCGGGGGGGCTGGGAATGAGCAGTTCTTC.

CDR3 bases: TGTGCCAGCAGTTTAGGGACTAGCGGGCCGAAAAGCACAGATACGCAGTATTTT. Residues: CASSLGTSGPKSTDTQYF. The V and J genes are TRBV27 and TRBJ2-3; the match to TRBD2 covers 12 bases. The CDR3 has 18 amino acids. Germline V gene sequence: CDR1 MNHEY, CDR2 SMNVEV (reference sequence). V was clipped by 2 bases and J by 0 bases; unmatched bases: 6.

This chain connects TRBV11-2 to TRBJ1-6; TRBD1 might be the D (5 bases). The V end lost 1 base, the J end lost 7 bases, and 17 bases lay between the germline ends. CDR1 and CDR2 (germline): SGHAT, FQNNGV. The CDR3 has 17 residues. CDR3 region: CASSLAAGLSPNSPLHF. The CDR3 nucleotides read TGTGCCAGCAGCTTAGCGGCAGGGCTATCCCCCAATTCACCCCTCCACTTT.

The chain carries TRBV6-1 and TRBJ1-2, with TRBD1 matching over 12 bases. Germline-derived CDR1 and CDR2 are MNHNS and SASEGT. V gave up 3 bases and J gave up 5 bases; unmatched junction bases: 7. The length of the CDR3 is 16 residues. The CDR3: CASSDVPGQGAYGYTF. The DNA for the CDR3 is TGTGCCAGCAGTGACGTCCCGGGACAGGGGGCTTATGGCTACACCTTC.

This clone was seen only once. The CDR3 region has the DNA TGTGCCAGCAGTTCATCAGGGGAGGGAAACATTCAGTACTTC. It yields the protein CASSSSGEGNIQYF. The V and J genes are TRBV25-1 and TRBJ2-4, with D possibly being TRBD2 (7 bases). V lost 5 bases and J 6 bases, leaving 14 bases between the germline ends. Germline V gene sequence: CDR1 MGHDK, CDR2 SYGVNS. The CDR3 sequence is 14 residues long.

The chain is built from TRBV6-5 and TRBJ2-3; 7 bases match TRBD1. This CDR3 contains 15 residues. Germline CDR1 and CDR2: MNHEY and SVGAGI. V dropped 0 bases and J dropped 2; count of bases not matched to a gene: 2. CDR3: CASSYSDRNTDTQYF. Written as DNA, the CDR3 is TGTGCCAGCAGTTACTCGGACAGGAACACAGATACGCAGTATTTT.

In nucleotides, the CDR3 is TGTGCCAGCAGCTTGGATTATGGGGCGGGGGCTACAGATACGCAGTATTTT. This gives the protein CASSLDYGAGATDTQYF. The chain is built from TRBV5-4 and TRBJ2-3; tentatively, D is TRBD2 (7 bases). The V end lost 0 bases, the J end lost 3 bases, and 17 bases lay between the germline ends. This CDR3 has 17 residues. From germline, CDR1 is SGHNT and CDR2 YYREEE (reference sequence).

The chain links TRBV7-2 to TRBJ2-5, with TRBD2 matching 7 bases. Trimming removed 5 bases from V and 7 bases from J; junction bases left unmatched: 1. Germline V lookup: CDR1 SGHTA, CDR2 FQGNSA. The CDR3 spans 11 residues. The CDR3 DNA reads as TGTGCCAGCAGCCCGGGGGGGACCCAGTACTTC. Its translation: CASSPGGTQYF.

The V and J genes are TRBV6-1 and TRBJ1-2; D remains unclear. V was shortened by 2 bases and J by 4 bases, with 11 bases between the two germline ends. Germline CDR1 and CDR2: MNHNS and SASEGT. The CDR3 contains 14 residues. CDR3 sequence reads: CASSEFGLLYGYTF. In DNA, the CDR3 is TGTGCCAGCAGTGAATTTGGGCTACTCTATGGCTACACCTTC.

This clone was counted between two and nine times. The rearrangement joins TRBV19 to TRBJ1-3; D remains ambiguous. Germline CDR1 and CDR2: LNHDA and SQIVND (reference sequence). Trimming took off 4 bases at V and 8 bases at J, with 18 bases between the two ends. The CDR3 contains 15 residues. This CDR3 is CASSSGAVGGYTIYF. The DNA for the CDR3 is TGTGCCAGTAGTAGTGGCGCGGTTGGTGGGTACACCATATATTTT.